These T cell receptor beta chains were read from a single sample in a study of monozygotic twins with inflammatory bowel disease. From its re-call of the 5' RACE reads, TCRdb lists each CDR3 protein once, without DNA. This sample's table reports roughly 160,000 distinct CDR3 sequences. The specimen was blood. Every receptor here comes from a human donor with ulcerative colitis or Crohn's disease, or a healthy co-twin of an affected twin (not recorded which). The CDR3 runs from the conserved cysteine through the conserved F or W. The order of the fields is V gene, J gene, CDR3 protein.

V: TRBV11-2; J: TRBJ2-2; CDR3: CASSWTPGQTTGELFF
V: TRBV20-1; J: TRBJ2-5; CDR3: CSASEPTGTETQYF
V: TRBV7-2; J: TRBJ2-7; CDR3: CASSKTGTGSYEQYF
V: TRBV7-9; J: TRBJ1-2; CDR3: CASSLAGGAGGYTF
V: TRBV4-3; J: TRBJ2-7; CDR3: CASSQGGQGSSYEQYF
V: TRBV5-4; J: TRBJ1-1; CDR3: CASSLAGGMLQTEAFF
V: TRBV6-5; J: TRBJ1-2; CDR3: CASSYIGATGWSGYTF
V: TRBV7-2; J: TRBJ2-1; CDR3: CASSSKGLAGRNEQFF
V: TRBV18; J: TRBJ2-7; CDR3: CASSPAGQGSYEQYF
V: TRBV20-1; J: TRBJ2-1; CDR3: CSAPPSGRGEQFF
V: TRBV20-1; J: TRBJ2-1; CDR3: CSARVSGGGYNEQFF
V: TRBV6-8; J: TRBJ1-5; CDR3: CASSYIRTDSNQPQHF
V: TRBV5-1; J: TRBJ2-1; CDR3: CASSLAGQGLPGEQFF
V: TRBV3-1; J: TRBJ1-5; CDR3: CASSLSTEIAPQHF
V: TRBV20-1; J: TRBJ2-7; CDR3: CSAGMTSGRASYEQYF
V: TRBV7-9; J: TRBJ2-1; CDR3: CASSQGLAGVIEQFF
V: TRBV7-6; J: TRBJ2-7; CDR3: CASSRDRGGSYEQYF
V: TRBV5-1; J: TRBJ1-4; CDR3: CASSDADRGFEKLFF
V: TRBV7-9; J: TRBJ2-7; CDR3: CASSPTGGRAYEQYF
V: TRBV20-1; J: TRBJ2-1; CDR3: CSADPGTSGGLSEQFF
V: TRBV10-3; J: TRBJ2-1; CDR3: CAISRGLAGEYEQFF
V: TRBV6-5; J: TRBJ1-6; CDR3: CASNRVKESPLHF
V: TRBV29-1; J: TRBJ1-2; CDR3: CSVEETRSYTF
V: TRBV5-6; J: TRBJ1-2; CDR3: CASSLVEGPGYGYTF
V: TRBV7-2; J: TRBJ2-5; CDR3: CASSVSETQYF
V: TRBV2; J: TRBJ2-1; CDR3: CASRASVNNEQFF
V: TRBV20-1; J: TRBJ2-5; CDR3: CSASGAVQETQYF
V: TRBV7-9; J: TRBJ1-5; CDR3: CASSPDSLGQPQHF
V: TRBV7-9; J: TRBJ2-3; CDR3: CASSIATVTDTQYF
V: TRBV20-1; J: TRBJ2-1; CDR3: CSARDILVSDNEQFF
V: TRBV5-5; J: TRBJ2-3; CDR3: CASSFSGGARDTQYF
V: TRBV10-3; J: TRBJ1-5; CDR3: CAISESAAGRAQPQHF
V: TRBV28; J: TRBJ1-5; CDR3: CASSLKGRQPQHF
V: TRBV4-1; J: TRBJ1-4; CDR3: CASSLIGRDRAYEKLFF
V: TRBV7-2; J: TRBJ2-4; CDR3: CASSLAPDWEIQYF
V: TRBV5-4; J: TRBJ1-2; CDR3: CASSLEPSYRVEDGYTF
V: TRBV20-1; J: TRBJ1-3; CDR3: CSAAGGNTIYF
V: TRBV27; J: TRBJ2-7; CDR3: CASSFGSPYEQYF